This entry lists 16 T cell receptor beta chains sequenced from one sample in a study of cytomegalovirus exposure and HLA in healthy donors. Both 60 Vbeta primers and 13 Jbeta primers went into the PCR. The assay was immunoSEQ multiplex PCR, and TCRdb's table has in-frame clones only and misses some. This table holds some 150,000 clones. Sequenced: PBMCs. These TCRs come from a woman aged 18-29 years in good health and CMV-seronegative.

The CDR3 spells CASSYAGQGAGGYTF. The CDR3 DNA reads as TGTGCCAGCAGTTACGCGGGACAGGGGGCTGGGGGCTACACCTTC. The V and J genes are TRBV6-5 and TRBJ1-2; TRBD1 agrees at 12 bases. Germline values: CDR1 MNHEY, CDR2 SVGAGI. Trimming cost V 2 bases and J 8 bases; bases outside gene matches: 6. This CDR3 contains 15 residues.

This chain links TRBV28 with TRBJ1-1; maybe TRBD1 (6 bases). Germline loops: CDR1 MDHEN, CDR2 SYDVKM. The CDR3 totals 12 residues. The germline V and J ends were trimmed by 7 bases and 4 bases, with 10 bases remaining between them. Here the CDR3 DNA reads TGTGCCAGCATGAGGGGGTTCACTGAAGCTTTCTTT. This sequence encodes CASMRGFTEAFF. The full variable domain, completed using reference TRBV28 and TRBJ1-1, is DVKVTQSSRYLVKRTGEKVFLECVQDMDHENMFWYRQDPGLGLRLIYFSYDVKMKEKGDIPEGYSVSREKKERFSLILESASTNQTSMYLCASMRGFTEAFFGQGTRLTVV.

The genes are TRBV2 and TRBJ2-5; unclear D gene. The length of the CDR3 is 10 residues. Germline CDR1 is SNHLY and CDR2 is FYNNEI. Trimming cost V 4 bases and J 13 bases, with 10 bases left between them. As DNA, the CDR3 is TGTGCCAGCAGTGTGGCTCTCCCGTACTTC. This gives the protein CASSVALPYF.

The rearrangement uses TRBV6-5 and TRBJ1-6; D call uncertain. The CDR3 has 12 amino acids. Trimming took 5 bases from V and 9 from J, leaving 8 bases between them. The V gene's germline CDR1 is MNHEY and CDR2 SVGAGI. In nucleotides, the CDR3 is TGTGCCAGCAGTCAGGCCCTTTCACCCCTCCACTTT. Translating it yields CASSQALSPLHF.

The CDR3 spells CASSLGQGMWETQYF. The CDR3 DNA follows: TGTGCCAGCAGCTTGGGGCAGGGGATGTGGGAGACCCAGTACTTC. The V and J genes are TRBV5-5 and TRBJ2-5; the D gene is possibly TRBD1 (6 bases). V lost 0 bases and J 5 bases, leaving 14 bases between the germline ends. There are 15 residues in the CDR3. Germline V gene data show CDR1 as SGHKS and CDR2 as YYEKEE (reference sequence). Variable domain in full (rest from reference TRBV5-5 and TRBJ2-5): DAGVTQSPTHLIKTRGQQVTLRCSPISGHKSVSWYQQVLGQGPQFIFQYYEKEERGRGNFPDRFSARQFPNYSSELNVNALLLGDSALYLCASSLGQGMWETQYFGPGTRLLVL.

The chain employs TRBV5-8 and TRBJ2-3; D is possibly TRBD2 (5 bases). CDR1 is SGHTS, CDR2 YDEGEE, per germline. This CDR3 region has 13 residues. V was pared by 5 bases and J by 1 base, with 8 bases between. This CDR3 is CASRGRGTDTQYF. The DNA for the CDR3 is TGTGCCAGCAGAGGGAGAGGCACAGATACGCAGTATTTT.

The DNA for the CDR3 is TGTGCCAGCACCTTATGTCGGGCAGGGTCGGCCTCTGGGGCCAACGTCCTGACTTTC. The encoded protein is CASTLCRAGSASGANVLTF. The chain joins TRBV27 to TRBJ2-6; D may be TRBD1 (5 bases). CDR1 is MNHEY, CDR2 SMNVEV, per germline (reference sequence). This CDR3 is 19 amino acids long. V was clipped by 7 bases and J by 0 bases, with 22 bases between them.

The rearrangement uses TRBV9 and TRBJ1-4; TRBD1 aligns across 9 bases. Germline-derived CDR1 and CDR2 are SGDLS and YYNGEE. V trimming: 0 bases; J trimming: 7 bases; junction bases outside the gene matches: 10. This CDR3 contains 17 residues. The CDR3 DNA reads TGTGCCAGCAGCGTAGCTACGCAGGGACAGGGAGGTGAAAAACTGTTTTTT. It yields the protein CASSVATQGQGGEKLFF.

The CDR3 bases are TGTGCCAGCAGTTTATCAGGGATCGAGCAGTACGTC. Translating gives CASSLSGIEQYV. The chain has TRBV7-8 and TRBJ2-7; D perhaps matches TRBD1 (5 bases). Trimming took off 6 bases at V and 6 bases at J, with 12 bases between the two ends. The CDR3 runs to 12 residues. CDR1 and CDR2 from the germline V gene are SGHVS and FQNEAQ.

With respect to this clone: In the same sample, other DNA sequences code for this CDR3. The chain couples TRBV30 to TRBJ2-3; maybe TRBD1 (5 bases). The CDR3 runs 13 residues. Germline V lookup: CDR1 GTSNPN, CDR2 SVGIG (reference sequence). V lost 1 base and J lost 5, with 10 bases in between. CDR3: CAWSAIRGDTQYF. CDR3 DNA sequence: TGTGCCTGGAGTGCTATAAGGGGAGATACGCAGTATTTT.

The V call is TRBV11-3, the J call TRBJ2-1, with a weak D call TRBD2 (6 bases). The CDR3 totals 14 residues. V was shortened by 3 bases and J by 5 bases, with 11 bases between the two germline ends. Germline lookup yields CDR1 SGHNT and CDR2 YENEEA. CDR3 sequence: CASSFGTSHNEQFF. The CDR3 coding sequence is TGTGCCAGCAGCTTTGGTACTAGCCACAATGAGCAGTTCTTC.

This chain's CDR3 is CASSTGQETQYF. The CDR3 DNA reads as TGTGCCAGCTCAACAGGGCAGGAGACCCAGTACTTC. This chain links TRBV18 with TRBJ2-5, with D maybe TRBD1 (6 bases). The CDR3 has 12 amino acids. Germline loops: CDR1 KGHSH, CDR2 LQKENI. V lost 5 bases to trimming and J lost 5 bases, with 9 bases between them. Variable domain in full (rest from reference TRBV18 and TRBJ2-5): NAGVMQNPRHLVRRRGQEARLRCSPMKGHSHVYWYRQLPEEGLKFMVYLQKENIIDESGMPKERFSAEFPKEGPSILRIQQVVRGDSAAYFCASSTGQETQYFGPGTRLLVL.

Here the CDR3 reads CASSFQPGGGKGQFF. The CDR3 DNA reads TGTGCCAGCAGCTTCCAGCCGGGGGGGGGCAAGGGGCAGTTCTTC. The chain links TRBV7-3 to TRBJ2-1; 8 bases match TRBD2. This CDR3 is built from 15 residues. J was trimmed by 12 bases and V by 3 bases; bases with no gene match: 13. The germline CDR1 and CDR2 sequences are SGHTA and FQGTGA.

The CDR3 region is CAWSGLTGTGGLGETQYF. CDR3 in DNA: TGTGCCTGGAGTGGACTGACCGGGACAGGGGGTTTAGGAGAGACCCAGTACTTC. This chain connects TRBV30 to TRBJ2-5; 11 nucleotides line up with TRBD1. With V trimmed by 1 base and J by 4 bases, 14 bases remained unmatched. Germline V CDR1 and CDR2: GTSNPN, SVGIG (reference sequence). This CDR3 comprises 18 residues.

The genes are TRBV9 and TRBJ1-1; TRBD1 is a possible D gene (5 bases). V was trimmed by 2 bases and J by 0 bases, leaving 11 bases between them. The CDR3 extends over 15 amino acids. The germline V gene encodes CDR1 SGDLS and CDR2 YYNGEE. The CDR3, as DNA: TGTGCCAGCAGCGTCAGTGGACATATGAACACTGAAGCTTTCTTT. Its translation: CASSVSGHMNTEAFF.

For the CDR3, the DNA is TGTGCCAGCAGTCCCTCATGGGAGGATACGCAGTATTTT. Encoded protein: CASSPSWEDTQYF. The chain combines TRBV27 with TRBJ2-3; TRBD2 is a possible D gene (5 bases). Trimming removed 5 bases at V and 6 bases at J, with 12 bases between. Germline V gene lookup returns CDR1 MNHEY and CDR2 SMNVEV (reference sequence). The CDR3 length is 13 residues.